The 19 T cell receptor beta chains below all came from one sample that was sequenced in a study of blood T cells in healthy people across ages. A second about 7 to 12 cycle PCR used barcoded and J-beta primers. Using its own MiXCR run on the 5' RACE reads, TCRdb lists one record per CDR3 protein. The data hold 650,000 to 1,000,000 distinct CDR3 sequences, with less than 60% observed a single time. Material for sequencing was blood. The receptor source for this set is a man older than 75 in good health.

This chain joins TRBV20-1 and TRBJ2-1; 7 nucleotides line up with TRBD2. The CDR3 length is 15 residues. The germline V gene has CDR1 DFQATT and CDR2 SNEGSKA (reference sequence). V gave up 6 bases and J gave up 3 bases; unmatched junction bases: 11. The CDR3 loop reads CSAIKRGKLYNEQFF. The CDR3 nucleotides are TGCAGTGCCATAAAGCGGGGAAAACTCTACAATGAGCAGTTCTTC.

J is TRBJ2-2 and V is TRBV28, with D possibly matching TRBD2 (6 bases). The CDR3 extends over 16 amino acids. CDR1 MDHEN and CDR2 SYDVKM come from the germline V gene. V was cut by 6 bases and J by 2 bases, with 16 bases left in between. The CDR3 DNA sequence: TGTGCCAGCAGCCTAACCGGGACTTTAAACACCGGGGAGCTGTTTTTT. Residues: CASSLTGTLNTGELFF.

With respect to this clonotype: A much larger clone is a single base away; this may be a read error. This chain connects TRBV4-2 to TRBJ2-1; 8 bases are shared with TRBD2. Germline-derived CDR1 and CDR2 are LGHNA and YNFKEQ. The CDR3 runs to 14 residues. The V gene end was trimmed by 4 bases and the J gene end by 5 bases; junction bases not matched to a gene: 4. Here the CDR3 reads CASSPGGANNEQFF. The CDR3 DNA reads TGTGCCAGCAGCCCCGGGGGGGCAAACAATGAGCAGTTCTTC.

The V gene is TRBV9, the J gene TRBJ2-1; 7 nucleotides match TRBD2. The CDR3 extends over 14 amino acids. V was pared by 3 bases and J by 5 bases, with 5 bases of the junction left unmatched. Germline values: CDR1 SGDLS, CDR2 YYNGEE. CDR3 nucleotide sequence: TGTGCCAGCAGCGAAACTAGCGCCCACAATGAGCAGTTCTTC. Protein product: CASSETSAHNEQFF.

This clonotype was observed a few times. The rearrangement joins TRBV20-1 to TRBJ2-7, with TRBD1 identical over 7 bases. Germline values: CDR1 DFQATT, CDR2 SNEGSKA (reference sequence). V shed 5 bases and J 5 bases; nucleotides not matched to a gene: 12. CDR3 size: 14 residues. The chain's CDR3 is CSAPTWDSQDEQYF. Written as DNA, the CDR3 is TGCAGTGCTCCCACTTGGGACAGCCAGGACGAGCAGTACTTC.

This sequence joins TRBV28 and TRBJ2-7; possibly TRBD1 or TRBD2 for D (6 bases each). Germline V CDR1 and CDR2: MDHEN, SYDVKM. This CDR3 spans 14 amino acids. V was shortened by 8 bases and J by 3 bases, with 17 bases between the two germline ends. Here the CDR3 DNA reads TGTGCCAGCGGTTCGGGGGCGCCTGTCTACGAGCAGTACTTC. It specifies CASGSGAPVYEQYF.

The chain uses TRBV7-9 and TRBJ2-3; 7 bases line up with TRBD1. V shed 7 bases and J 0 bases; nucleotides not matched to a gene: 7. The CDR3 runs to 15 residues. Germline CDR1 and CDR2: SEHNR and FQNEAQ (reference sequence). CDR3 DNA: TGTGCCAGCACCGAGACAGGGCACAGCACAGATACGCAGTATTTT. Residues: CASTETGHSTDTQYF.

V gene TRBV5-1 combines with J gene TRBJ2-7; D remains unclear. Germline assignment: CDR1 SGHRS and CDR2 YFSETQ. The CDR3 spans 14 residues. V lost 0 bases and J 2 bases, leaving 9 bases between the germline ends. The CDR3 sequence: CASSLVETAYEQYF. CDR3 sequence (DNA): TGCGCCAGCAGCTTGGTCGAGACTGCCTACGAGCAGTACTTC.

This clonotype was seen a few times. CDR3 nucleotides: TGTGCCAGCAGCCAAGTCTCGGTCCGTTCGCGCTCTGGGGCCAACGTCCTGACTTTC. It translates to CASSQVSVRSRSGANVLTF. The genes are TRBV4-2 and TRBJ2-6; no clear D. Germline V gene data show CDR1 as LGHNA and CDR2 as YNFKEQ. There are 19 residues in the CDR3. V lost 1 base and J 0 bases, leaving 16 bases between the germline ends.

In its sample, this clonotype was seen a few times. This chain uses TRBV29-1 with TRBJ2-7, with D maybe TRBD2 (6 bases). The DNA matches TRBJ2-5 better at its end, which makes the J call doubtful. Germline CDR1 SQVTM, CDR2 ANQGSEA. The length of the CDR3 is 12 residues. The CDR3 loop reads CSLDMDGGTQYF. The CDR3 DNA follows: TGCAGCCTCGACATGGACGGGGGGACCCAGTACTTC.

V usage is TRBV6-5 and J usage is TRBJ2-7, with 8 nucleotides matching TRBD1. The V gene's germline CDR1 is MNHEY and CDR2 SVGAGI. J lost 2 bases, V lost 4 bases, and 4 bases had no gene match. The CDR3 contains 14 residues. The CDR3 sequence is CASSSETGAYEQYF. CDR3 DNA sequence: TGTGCCAGCAGTTCCGAGACAGGGGCCTACGAGCAGTACTTC.

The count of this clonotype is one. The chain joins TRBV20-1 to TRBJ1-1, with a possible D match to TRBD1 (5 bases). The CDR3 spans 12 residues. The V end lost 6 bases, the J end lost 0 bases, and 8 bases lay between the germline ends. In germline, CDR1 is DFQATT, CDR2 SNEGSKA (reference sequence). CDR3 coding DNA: TGCAGTGCCACGACAGTGAACACTGAAGCTTTCTTT. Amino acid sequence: CSATTVNTEAFF.

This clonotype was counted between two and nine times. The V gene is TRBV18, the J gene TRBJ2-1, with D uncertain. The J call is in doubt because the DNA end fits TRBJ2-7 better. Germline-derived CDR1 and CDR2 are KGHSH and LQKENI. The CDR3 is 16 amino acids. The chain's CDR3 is CASSPPTAARYNEQYF. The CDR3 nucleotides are TGTGCCAGCTCACCACCGACCGCAGCCCGCTACAATGAGCAGTACTTC.

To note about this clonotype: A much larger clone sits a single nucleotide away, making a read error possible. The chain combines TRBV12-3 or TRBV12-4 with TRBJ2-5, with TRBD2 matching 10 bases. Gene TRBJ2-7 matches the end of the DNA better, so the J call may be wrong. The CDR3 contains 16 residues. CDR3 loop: CASSSPGLARIYEQYF. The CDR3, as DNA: TGTGCCAGCAGCTCCCCGGGACTAGCGAGGATTTACGAGCAGTACTTC.

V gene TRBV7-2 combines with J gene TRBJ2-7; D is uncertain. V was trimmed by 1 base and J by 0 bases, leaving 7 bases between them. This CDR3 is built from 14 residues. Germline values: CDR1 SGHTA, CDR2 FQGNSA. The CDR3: CTSSLGRASYEQYF. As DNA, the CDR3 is TGTACCAGCAGCTTAGGACGGGCCTCCTACGAGCAGTACTTC. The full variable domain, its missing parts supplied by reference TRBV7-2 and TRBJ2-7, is GAGVSQSPSNKVTEKGKDVELRCDPISGHTALYWYRQSLGQGLEFLIYFQGNSAPDKSGLPSDRFSAERTGGSVSTLTIQRTQQEDSAVYLCTSSLGRASYEQYFGPGTRLTVT.

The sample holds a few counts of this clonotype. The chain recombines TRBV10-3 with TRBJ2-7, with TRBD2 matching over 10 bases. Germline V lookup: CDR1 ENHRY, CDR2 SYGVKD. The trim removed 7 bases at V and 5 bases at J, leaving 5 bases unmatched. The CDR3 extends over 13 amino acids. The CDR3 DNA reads TGTGCCATCATGGGGACTAGCGAAGACGAGCAGTACTTC. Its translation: CAIMGTSEDEQYF.

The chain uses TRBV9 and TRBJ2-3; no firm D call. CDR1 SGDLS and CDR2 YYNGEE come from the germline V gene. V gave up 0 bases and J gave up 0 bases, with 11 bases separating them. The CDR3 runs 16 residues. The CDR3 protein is CASSVEDGRSTDTQYF. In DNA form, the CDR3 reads TGTGCCAGCAGCGTAGAGGACGGACGGAGCACAGATACGCAGTATTTT.

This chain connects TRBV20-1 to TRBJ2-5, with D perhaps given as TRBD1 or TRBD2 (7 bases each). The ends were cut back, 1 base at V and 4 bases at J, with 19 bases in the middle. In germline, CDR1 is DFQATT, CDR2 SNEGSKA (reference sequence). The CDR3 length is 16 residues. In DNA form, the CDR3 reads TGCAGTGCTAGAGTACCCCGGGGGGCAGGGGGAGAGACCCAGTACTTC. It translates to CSARVPRGAGGETQYF.

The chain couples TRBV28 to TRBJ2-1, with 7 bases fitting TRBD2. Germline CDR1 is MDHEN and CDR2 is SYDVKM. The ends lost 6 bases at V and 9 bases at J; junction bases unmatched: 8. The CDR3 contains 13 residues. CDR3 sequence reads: CASSSGGVCEQFF. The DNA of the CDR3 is TGTGCCAGCAGCTCGGGGGGAGTGTGTGAGCAGTTCTTC.